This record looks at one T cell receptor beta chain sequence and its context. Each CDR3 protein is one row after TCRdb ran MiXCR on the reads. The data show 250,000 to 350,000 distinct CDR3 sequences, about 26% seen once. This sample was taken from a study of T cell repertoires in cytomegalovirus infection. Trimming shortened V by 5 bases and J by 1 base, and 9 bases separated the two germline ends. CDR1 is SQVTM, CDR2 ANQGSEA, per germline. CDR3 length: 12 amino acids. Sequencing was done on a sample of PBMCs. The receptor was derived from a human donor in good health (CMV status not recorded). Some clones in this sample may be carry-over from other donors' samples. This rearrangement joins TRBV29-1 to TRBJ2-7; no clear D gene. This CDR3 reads CSVSSQSYEQYF. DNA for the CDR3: TGCAGCGTTTCTAGTCAGTCCTACGAGCAGTACTTC.